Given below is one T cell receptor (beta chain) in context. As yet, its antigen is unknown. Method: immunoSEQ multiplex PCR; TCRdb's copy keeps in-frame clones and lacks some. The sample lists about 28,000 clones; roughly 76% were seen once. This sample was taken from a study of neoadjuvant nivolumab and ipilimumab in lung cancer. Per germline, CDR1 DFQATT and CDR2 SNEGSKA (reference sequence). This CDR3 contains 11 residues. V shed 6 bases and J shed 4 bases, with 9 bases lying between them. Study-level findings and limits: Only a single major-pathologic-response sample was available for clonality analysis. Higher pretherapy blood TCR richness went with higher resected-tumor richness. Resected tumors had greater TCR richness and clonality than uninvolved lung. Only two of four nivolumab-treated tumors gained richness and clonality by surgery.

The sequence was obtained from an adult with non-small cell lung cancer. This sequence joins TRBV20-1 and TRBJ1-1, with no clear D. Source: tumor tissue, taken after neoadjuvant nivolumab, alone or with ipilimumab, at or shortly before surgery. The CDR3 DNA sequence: TGCAGTGCCCGGCAGATCACTGAAGCTTTCTTT. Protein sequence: CSARQITEAFF.